This T cell receptor (beta chain) was captured in a study of PD-L1 blockade in urothelial cancer. The CDR3 loop spans 19 amino acids. Germline V gives CDR1 SEHNR, CDR2 FQNEAQ (reference sequence). The ends lost 0 bases at V and 2 bases at J; junction bases unmatched: 11. Libraries were prepared by immunoSEQ multiplex PCR; TCRdb keeps only in-frame clonotypes and omits some of them. Of 50,000 or so clones in the sample, 70% to 90% were seen once. The TCR originated in a man aged 60 to 69 with urothelial cancer. The gene calls are TRBV7-9 and TRBJ2-1; 9 bases fit TRBD2. This sample comprised PBMCs, obtained around atezolizumab (anti-PD-L1) treatment. The CDR3 bases are TGTGCCAGCAGCTTAGCTACTGGGTTGTCTAGCGGGGCCTACAATGAGCAGTTCTTC. This gives the protein CASSLATGLSSGAYNEQFF.